The text below deals with one T cell receptor (beta chain). This table comes from immunoSEQ multiplex PCR, and its TCRdb copy is limited to in-frame clones, with some not included. The sample gives tens of thousands of clones, 90% of which show up once; 8% to 10% is in the top ten. The data belong to a study of blood T cell repertoires in COVID-19. Study context: PBMCs, B-cell-depleted T cells, or T cells provided the cDNA or gDNA that made up the material.

Germline lookup yields CDR1 SGHTA and CDR2 FQGTGA. The V segment lost 2 bases and the J segment 10 bases; nucleotides outside the gene matches: 2. The CDR3 is 15 amino acids. The receptor comes from a human donor in a cohort sampled during active COVID-19. Sequenced input: peripheral blood. V usage is TRBV7-3 and J usage is TRBJ2-1, with 16 bases that match TRBD2. The CDR3 region is CASSLGTSGRGEQFF. The CDR3 DNA is TGTGCCAGCAGCTTAGGGACTAGCGGGAGGGGGGAGCAGTTCTTC. Combining the CDR3 with reference TRBV7-3 and TRBJ2-1 gives the whole variable domain GAGVSQTPSNKVTEKGKYVELRCDPISGHTALYWYRQSLGQGPEFLIYFQGTGAADDSGLPNDRFFAVRPEGSVSTLKIQRTERGDSAVYLCASSLGTSGRGEQFFGPGTRLTVL.